Shown below are 8 T cell receptor beta chains from a single sample sequenced in a study of CXCR3-negative and CXCR3-positive naive CD8 T cells. Study-wide findings and caveats: Greater hydrophobicity was found in TRB CDR3s of CXCR3-positive naive cells than of CXCR3-negative naive cells.

No antigens are known for them. UMI labels and 5' RACE were used to prepare the TRB cDNA libraries. From its re-call of the 5' RACE reads, TCRdb lists each CDR3 protein once, without DNA. The sample yields some 54,000 distinct CDR3 sequences, of which the top ten take up more than 0.5%. Sequencing was done on a sample of naive CXCR3+ CD8+ T cells from blood. The subset is: CD45RO-CCR7+CD27+CD95- naive CD8+ T cells expressing CXCR3 (TNR3+). These receptors were collected from a human donor in good health. Some clones in this sample may be carry-over from other donors' samples.

J is TRBJ1-3 and V is TRBV29-1. The CDR3 is 15 amino acids. Germline V CDR1 and CDR2: SQVTM, ANQGSEA. CDR3 in amino acids: CSVEVDRDAGNTIYF. Together with reference TRBV29-1 and TRBJ1-3, the CDR3 gives the full variable domain: SAVISQKPSRDICQRGTSLTIQCQVDSQVTMMFWYRQQPGQSLTLIATANQGSEATYESGFVIDKFPISRPNLTFSTLTVSNMSPEDSSIYLCSVEVDRDAGNTIYFGEGSWLTVV.

The V and J genes are TRBV28 and TRBJ1-2; TCRdb outputs TRBD1, but without DNA this stays unchecked. Germline CDR1 MDHEN, CDR2 SYDVKM. The CDR3 loop spans 16 amino acids. This CDR3 reads CASSLTSGTGLYGYTF.

The V gene is TRBV11-2, the J gene TRBJ2-2; the TCRdb D gene call, TRBD1, has no DNA to confirm it. In germline, CDR1 is SGHAT, CDR2 FQNNGV. The CDR3 totals 14 residues. The CDR3 sequence: CASRLGAVTGELFF. Filled out from reference TRBV11-2 and TRBJ2-2, the complete variable domain reads EAGVAQSPRYKIIEKRQSVAFWCNPISGHATLYWYQQILGQGPKLLIQFQNNGVVDDSQLPKDRFSAERLKGVDSTLKIQPAKLEDSAVYLCASRLGAVTGELFFGEGSRLTVL.

The V gene is TRBV6-4, the J gene TRBJ2-3; the D call from TCRdb, TRBD2, cannot be confirmed without DNA. Germline V gene sequence: CDR1 MRHNA, CDR2 SNTAGT. The CDR3 covers 13 residues. The CDR3 is CASSSGSTDTQYF.

V usage is TRBV14 and J usage is TRBJ2-7; the TCRdb call, TRBD2, lacks DNA for checking. This CDR3 has 15 amino acids. Per the germline V gene, CDR1 is SGHDN and CDR2 is FVKESK. CDR3 region: CASSQERGPSYEQYF.

J is TRBJ1-2 and V is TRBV7-9; TCRdb picks TRBD1, but there is no DNA to check that call. Germline CDR1 SEHNR, CDR2 FQNEAQ (reference sequence). The CDR3 has 14 amino acids. CDR3 residues: CASSTGTEHYGYTF.

The chain has TRBV6-5 and TRBJ2-7. CDR3 length equals 11 residues. Germline loops: CDR1 MNHEY, CDR2 SVGAGI. The CDR3 sequence: CASSYGDEQYF.

V is TRBV6-5 and J is TRBJ2-1; absent DNA, TCRdb's TRBD2 call cannot be checked. Germline V lookup: CDR1 MNHEY, CDR2 SVGAGI. The CDR3 has 16 amino acids. The CDR3 loop is CASSYPGLADYNEQFF.